This T cell receptor beta chain was documented in a study of breast tumors, draining lymph nodes, adjacent tissues (dated by TCRdb to 2016 to 2018). Study-wide context: In breast cancer patients, the study compared the TCR beta repertoires of tumor, adjacent nontumor tissue and axillary lymph nodes. The study aimed to assess the relationships and possible T-cell exchange between tumor, surrounding tissue and draining lymph node repertoires in human breast cancer.

The junction carries 16 bases between V and J, which are trimmed by 0 bases and 8 bases respectively. Looking up the germline V gene (reference sequence) yields CDR1 DFQATT and CDR2 SNEGSKA. The CDR3 numbers 14 residues from cysteine through phenylalanine. The retained sequence is limited to the CDR3, 42 bases, with the frame set at the first base. In its sample, this clonotype was seen a few times. Which antigen it targets is not known. No qualities accompany the bases; no much larger clone lies one base away. Results and caveats for the whole study, not just this receptor: Rather than being directly demonstrated, the conclusion that tumor T cells originate in lymph nodes was presented as consistent with a hypothesis. Tumor and nontumor tissue repertoires were found to be significantly more similar in luminal-like than in basal-like breast cancer. T-cell repertoire diversity in tumors was found to be lower than in lymph nodes but higher than in nontumor tissue, and preferential V and J gene usage was observed. The data were considered consistent with most tumor T cells being derived from the lymph node and subsequently expanding within tumor tissue.

Sequencer: Illumina HiSeq 2000. Multiplex PCR amplification was used to generate the TCR beta chain libraries. High-throughput sequencing was used to analyze the amplified TCR beta chain products. TCRdb reran the public reads through fastp at Q25 and MiXCR, keeping productive beta chains. Every distinct CDR3 protein forms one entry, paired with its most common genes and DNA. The sample table lists approximately 300,000 distinct CDR3 sequences, about 30% of them with a count of one. The top ten clonotypes cover more than 0.85% of the sample. Lymph node samples came from the axillary draining lymph nodes of breast cancer patients.

This sequence originates from a female donor with breast cancer. Some clones in this sample may be carry-over from other donors' samples. The chain links TRBV20-1 with TRBJ1-2, and TRBD1 may be the D gene, going by 6 matching bases. The sample comprised axillary lymph node tissue. The DNA reads as follows: TGCAGTGCTAGAGATGCCCAGGGCCAGGGGGGCTACACCTTC. Its amino acids are CSARDAQGQGGYTF.